These T cell receptor beta chains were read from a single sample in a study of long-term antiretroviral therapy in people with HIV. Some clones are missing from TCRdb's copy, which holds only in-frame ones; the method was immunoSEQ multiplex PCR. The table has roughly 34,000 clones, about four fifths seen once. The sample was unsorted PBMCs, taken 1.9 years after starting antiretroviral therapy. These receptors came from a man aged 18 to 30 with HIV. Each CDR3 is given with its conserved first and last residue. Clone size is not always given. Where it is, it says once, few, many or a class for expanded clones.

>TRBJ2-7|TRBV29-1|-
CSVEWGSYEQYF
>TRBJ2-7|TRBV7-2|once
CASSFATSLTYEQYF
>TRBJ2-1|TRBV15|-
CATSRAGADNEQFF
>TRBJ1-1|TRBV7-3|once
CASSAYPGGAEAFF
>TRBJ1-2|TRBV19|-
CASAGVSHGYTF
>TRBJ2-3|TRBV5-8|-
CASSFSSTDTQYF
>TRBJ2-2|TRBV5-1|-
CASSFGPLTGELFF
>TRBJ1-1|TRBV18|-
CASSSGQGFRRTEAFF
>TRBJ1-5|TRBV4-1|few
CASSPQGINQPQHF
>TRBJ1-1|TRBV4-1|once
CASSHITLDGPEAFF
>TRBJ2-5|TRBV2|-
CASSENSLGETQYF
>TRBJ2-7|TRBV11-2|few
CASSLFPESSYEQYF